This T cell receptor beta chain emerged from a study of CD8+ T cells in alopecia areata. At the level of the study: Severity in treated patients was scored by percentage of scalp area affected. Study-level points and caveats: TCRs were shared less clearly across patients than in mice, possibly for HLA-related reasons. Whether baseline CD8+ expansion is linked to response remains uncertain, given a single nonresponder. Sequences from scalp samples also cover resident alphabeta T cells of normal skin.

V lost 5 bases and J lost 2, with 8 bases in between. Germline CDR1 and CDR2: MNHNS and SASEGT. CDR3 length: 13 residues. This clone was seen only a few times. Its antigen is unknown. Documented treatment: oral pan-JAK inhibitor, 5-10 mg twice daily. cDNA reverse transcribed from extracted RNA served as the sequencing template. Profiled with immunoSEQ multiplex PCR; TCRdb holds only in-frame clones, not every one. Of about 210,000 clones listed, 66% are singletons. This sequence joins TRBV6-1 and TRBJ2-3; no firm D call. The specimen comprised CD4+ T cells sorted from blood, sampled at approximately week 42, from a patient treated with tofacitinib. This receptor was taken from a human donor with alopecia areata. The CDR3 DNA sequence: TGTGCCAGCAGTCCCCATCCCACAGATACGCAGTATTTT. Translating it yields CASSPHPTDTQYF.